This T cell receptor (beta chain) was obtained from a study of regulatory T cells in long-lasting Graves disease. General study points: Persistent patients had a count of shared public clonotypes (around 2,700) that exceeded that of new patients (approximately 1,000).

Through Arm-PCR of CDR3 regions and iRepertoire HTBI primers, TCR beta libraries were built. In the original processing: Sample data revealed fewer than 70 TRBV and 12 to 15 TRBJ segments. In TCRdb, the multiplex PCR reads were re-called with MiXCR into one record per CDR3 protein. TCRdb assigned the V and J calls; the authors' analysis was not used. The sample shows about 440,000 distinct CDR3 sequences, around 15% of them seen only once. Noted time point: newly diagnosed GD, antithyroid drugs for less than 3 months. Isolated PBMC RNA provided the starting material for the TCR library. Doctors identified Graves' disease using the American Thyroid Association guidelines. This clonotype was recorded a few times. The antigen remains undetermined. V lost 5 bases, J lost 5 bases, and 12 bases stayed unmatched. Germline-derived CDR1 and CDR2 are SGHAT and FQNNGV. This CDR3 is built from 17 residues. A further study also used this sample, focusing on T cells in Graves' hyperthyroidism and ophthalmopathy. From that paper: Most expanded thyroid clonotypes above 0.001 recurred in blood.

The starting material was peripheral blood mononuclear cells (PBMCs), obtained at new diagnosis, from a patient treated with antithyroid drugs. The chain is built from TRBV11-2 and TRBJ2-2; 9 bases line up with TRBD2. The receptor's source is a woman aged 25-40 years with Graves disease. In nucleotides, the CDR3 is TGTGCCAGCAGCCCTGCCCGGTCCCTAGCGGGAACCGGGGAGCTGTTTTTT. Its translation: CASSPARSLAGTGELFF. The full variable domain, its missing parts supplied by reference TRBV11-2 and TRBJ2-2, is EAGVAQSPRYKIIEKRQSVAFWCNPISGHATLYWYQQILGQGPKLLIQFQNNGVVDDSQLPKDRFSAERLKGVDSTLKIQPAKLEDSAVYLCASSPARSLAGTGELFFGEGSRLTVL.